One and the same sample provided the 18 T cell receptor beta chains below, sequenced in a study of Ad26.COV2.S vaccination and SARS-CoV-2 variants. As to treatment: over 15 received Ad26.COV2.S at low or high dose, single or two shots; five or six received placebo; per-sample allocation not given. Sampling occurred on day 63 after the first vaccine or placebo injection. The table came from immunoSEQ multiplex PCR; TCRdb's copy has only in-frame clones and leaves some out. Among 440,000 or so clones listed, about 90% were seen once. The source material was peripheral blood, sampled in a trial of Ad26.COV2.S vaccine versus placebo. These receptors all stem from a person aged 18-65 years who received the Ad26.COV2.S COVID-19 vaccine or a placebo.

This clone was recorded only once. The chain has TRBV2 and TRBJ1-2; 12 bases line up with TRBD1. Germline V gene lookup returns CDR1 SNHLY and CDR2 FYNNEI. Trimming cost V 9 bases and J 7 bases; bases outside gene matches: 6. This CDR3 region has 13 residues. CDR3 coding DNA: TGTGCCAGGGCCGGGACAGGGGGCTTTGGCTACACCTTC. Its protein product is CARAGTGGFGYTF.

The chain carries TRBV18 and TRBJ1-1; 12 bases agree with TRBD1. Germline V gene data show CDR1 as KGHSH and CDR2 as LQKENI. The CDR3 has 15 residues. V lost 6 bases and J lost 2; bases outside the gene matches: 4. The CDR3 nucleotides read TGTGCCAGCTCGCCAGGGACAGGGGGCAACACTGAAGCTTTCTTT. Protein sequence: CASSPGTGGNTEAFF.

V usage is TRBV3-1 (or the pseudogene TRBV3-2) and J usage is TRBJ2-1, with D hard to call. This CDR3 has 17 residues. V lost 0 bases, J lost 0 bases, and 12 bases lay in between. Germline CDR1 reads LGHDT; CDR2 reads YNNKEL (reference sequence). The CDR3 reads CASSQDLTGSSYNEQFF. DNA of the CDR3: TGTGCCAGCAGCCAAGATCTGACGGGTAGCTCCTACAATGAGCAGTTCTTC.

This chain uses TRBV4-2 with TRBJ2-7, with 13 nucleotides matching TRBD2. The CDR3 length is 17 residues. The germline V gene has CDR1 LGHNA and CDR2 YNFKEQ. V was pared by 1 base and J by 2 bases, with 5 bases of the junction left unmatched. The DNA for the CDR3 is TGTGCCAGCAGCCAAGGCCCCACTAGCGGGGGGGCCTACGAGCAGTACTTC. This translates into CASSQGPTSGGAYEQYF.

J is TRBJ1-1 and V is TRBV15; D uncertain. The germline gives CDR1 LNHNV, CDR2 YYDKDF (reference sequence). V lost 0 bases to trimming and J lost 1 base, with 9 bases between them. The CDR3 covers 15 residues. CDR3 sequence: CATSRDLLKNTEAFF. CDR3 sequence (DNA): TGTGCCACCAGCAGAGATCTGTTGAAGAACACTGAAGCTTTCTTT. Combining the CDR3 with reference TRBV15 and TRBJ1-1 gives the whole variable domain DAMVIQNPRYQVTQFGKPVTLSCSQTLNHNVMYWYQQKSSQAPKLLFHYYDKDFNNEADTPDNFQSRRPNTSFCFLDIRSPGLGDTAMYLCATSRDLLKNTEAFFGQGTRLTVV.

The J gene is TRBJ2-3, the V gene TRBV19; perhaps TRBD2 as D (6 bases). The V end lost 2 bases, the J end lost 0 bases, and 12 bases lay between the germline ends. Germline CDR1 reads LNHDA; CDR2 reads SQIVND (reference sequence). The CDR3 length is 16 residues. CDR3 DNA: TGTGCCAGTAGTATATTTGGGGGGTTTAGCACAGATACGCAGTATTTT. This translates into CASSIFGGFSTDTQYF.

V is TRBV11-2 and J is TRBJ2-5; unclear D gene. CDR3 size: 13 residues. In germline, CDR1 is SGHAT, CDR2 FQNNGV. V gave up 3 bases and J gave up 4 bases, with 9 bases separating them. Here the CDR3 DNA reads TGTGCCAGCAGCTTGGCAGGTGGAGAGACCCAGTACTTC. This gives the protein CASSLAGGETQYF.

The chain employs TRBV28 and TRBJ1-5; D is unresolved. The CDR3 is 13 residues long. The V gene's germline CDR1 is MDHEN and CDR2 SYDVKM. Trimming took 2 bases from V and 5 from J, leaving 7 bases between them. The CDR3 bases are TGTGCCAGCAGTTTACAGGTCTATCAGCCCCAGCATTTT. Translating gives CASSLQVYQPQHF.

The rearrangement links TRBV6-1 to TRBJ1-6; 7 nucleotides align to TRBD1. Germline V gene sequence: CDR1 MNHNS, CDR2 SASEGT. The CDR3 contains 18 residues. V gave up 2 bases and J gave up 9 bases; unmatched junction bases: 16. The CDR3 DNA reads TGTGCCAGCAGTGAAAACCCCTGGACAGGTACCCTTTCTTCACCCCTCCACTTT. It codes for CASSENPWTGTLSSPLHF.

The chain employs TRBV28 and TRBJ2-2, with D possibly matching TRBD1 (6 bases). V dropped 4 bases and J dropped 1 base, with 13 bases sitting between them. This CDR3 comprises 16 residues. Germline V lookup: CDR1 MDHEN, CDR2 SYDVKM. In nucleotides, the CDR3 is TGTGCCAGCAGTTGGGGGCCGACGGTGAACACCGGGGAGCTGTTTTTT. Translated, it gives CASSWGPTVNTGELFF.

This clone has only one observation. The CDR3: CASSPVGYGYTF. CDR3 coding DNA: TGTGCCAGCAGCCCGGTGGGGTATGGCTACACCTTC. This chain uses TRBV28 with TRBJ1-2; no reliable D call. The germline V gene has CDR1 MDHEN and CDR2 SYDVKM. This CDR3 comprises 12 residues. V lost 6 bases and J 5 bases, leaving 10 bases between the germline ends.

The rearrangement links TRBV4-3 to TRBJ2-3; 9 bases match TRBD1. The CDR3 runs to 16 residues. V lost 0 bases, J lost 4 bases, and 5 bases stayed unmatched. Germline V lookup: CDR1 LGHNA, CDR2 YSLEER. CDR3 sequence: CASSQETGGIPDTQYF. The DNA of the CDR3 is TGCGCCAGCAGCCAAGAGACAGGGGGGATACCAGATACGCAGTATTTT.

The chain employs TRBV27 and TRBJ1-5; 7 bases agree with TRBD1. The germline gives CDR1 MNHEY, CDR2 SMNVEV (reference sequence). The V and J ends lost 4 bases and 4 bases, in that order; junction bases with no gene match: 4. The CDR3 consists of 14 residues. The CDR3 protein is CASSSWDSNQPQHF. CDR3 nucleotide sequence: TGTGCCAGCAGTTCATGGGACAGTAATCAGCCCCAGCATTTT.

The gene calls are TRBV19 and TRBJ1-2; weak D call: TRBD1 (5 bases). Germline V lookup: CDR1 LNHDA, CDR2 SQIVND (reference sequence). V gave up 5 bases and J gave up 4 bases, with 8 bases separating them. CDR3 length equals 12 residues. CDR3 in DNA: TGTGCCAGTAGTGGGACCGCCTATGGCTACACCTTC. It is translated as CASSGTAYGYTF.

This clone was seen once. The rearrangement links TRBV7-9 to TRBJ1-6, with 9 bases identical to TRBD1. Germline CDR1 and CDR2: SEHNR and FQNEAQ (reference sequence). V shed 2 bases, J shed 3 bases, and the junction held 2 bases outside the gene matches. The CDR3 length is 16 residues. CDR3 sequence: CASSLRQGGYNSPLHF. The CDR3 nucleotides read TGTGCCAGCAGCTTAAGACAGGGGGGCTATAATTCACCCCTCCACTTT.

The chain recombines TRBV5-8 with TRBJ2-3; 11 bases line up with TRBD2. The CDR3 has 16 residues. Germline trimming cut 4 bases from V and 0 bases from J; bases unmatched to any gene: 4. The germline V gene has CDR1 SGHTS and CDR2 YDEGEE. The CDR3 nucleotides read TGTGCCAGCAGCACTGGACTAGCGGGTAGCACAGATACGCAGTATTTT. Amino acids: CASSTGLAGSTDTQYF.

This clone was counted a single time. The chain is built from TRBV11-2 and TRBJ2-7; possibly TRBD1 or TRBD2 for D (5 bases each). V lost 7 bases, J lost 0 bases, and 13 bases lay in between. Germline CDR1 and CDR2: SGHAT and FQNNGV. This CDR3 is built from 14 residues. CDR3: CASNRKGSSYEQYF. As DNA, the CDR3 is TGTGCCAGCAATCGAAAGGGGAGCTCCTACGAGCAGTACTTC.

The V call is TRBV6-2 or TRBV6-3, the J call TRBJ2-1; 13 bases map to TRBD2. Germline values: CDR1 MNHEY, CDR2 SVGEGT. The length of the CDR3 is 15 residues. The J segment lost 8 bases and the V segment lost 6 bases, leaving 7 bases of the junction unmatched. The CDR3 nucleotides read TGTGCCAGCAGCCATACTAGCGGGGGGGCCGATGAGCAGTTCTTC. Protein sequence: CASSHTSGGADEQFF.